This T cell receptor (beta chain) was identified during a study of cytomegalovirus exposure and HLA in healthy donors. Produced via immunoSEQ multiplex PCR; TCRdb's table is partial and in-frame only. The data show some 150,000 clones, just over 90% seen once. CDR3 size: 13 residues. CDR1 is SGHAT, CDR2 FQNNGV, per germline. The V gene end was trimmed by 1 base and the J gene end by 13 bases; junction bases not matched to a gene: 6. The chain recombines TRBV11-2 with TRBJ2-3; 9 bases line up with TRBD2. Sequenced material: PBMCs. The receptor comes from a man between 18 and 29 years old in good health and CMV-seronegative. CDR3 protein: CASSLVLAGLKYF. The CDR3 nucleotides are TGTGCCAGCAGCTTAGTCCTAGCGGGGCTTAAGTATTTT.